The entry below describes one T cell receptor (beta chain). The antigen remains unidentified. 60 Vbeta and 13 Jbeta primers were used in PCR. Here immunoSEQ multiplex PCR was the method, and the copy in TCRdb shows in-frame clones only, minus some. Among some 65,000 clones listed, 70% to 80% were seen once. These data originate in a study of cytomegalovirus exposure and HLA in healthy donors. Study observations and caveats: For most TCR sequences rarity was the rule, although some public TCRs occurred in many donors.

CDR3 length equals 15 residues. Germline CDR1 and CDR2: SGHVS and FQNEAQ. Deletions cut 4 bases from V and 2 bases from J, with 14 bases between. The sample consisted of PBMCs. This rearrangement joins TRBV7-8 to TRBJ2-5; D unclear. This receptor was obtained from a girl between 5 and 17 years old in good health and CMV-seropositive. The CDR3 region has the DNA TGTGCCAGCAGCTCTTATAAACCGGGTCAAGAGACCCAGTACTTC. Its translation: CASSSYKPGQETQYF.